The T cell receptor beta chain described here comes from a study of PD-1 blockade in classical Hodgkin lymphoma. Study-wide context: Nivolumab was administered to patients intravenously at 3 mg/kg every 2 weeks.

General study results and limits: Diminished baseline TCR diversity has been reported in newly diagnosed patients relative to healthy donors.

Sequencing used immunoSEQ multiplex PCR; TCRdb keeps in-frame clones, though not all of them. This table has approximately 27,000 clones, just over 85% appearing once. Between the trimmed V and J ends, which lost 4 bases and 0 bases, there was a span of 8 bases. Germline CDR1 is SNHLY and CDR2 is FYNNEI. This CDR3 region has 14 residues. As regards this clone: Its antigen is not identified.

All the patients suffered relapse after autologous stem cell transplantation, and brentuximab vedotin exposure differed. Best overall response was complete response, partial response or progressive disease in these relapsed/refractory classical Hodgkin lymphoma patients. The chain employs TRBV2 and TRBJ2-3; D ambiguous. Here the sequenced sample was peripheral blood mononuclear cells (PBMCs), taken at baseline. This clonotype originated in a human donor with classical Hodgkin lymphoma. CDR3 in DNA: TGTGCCAGCAGTGGACTCCCCAGCACAGATACGCAGTATTTT. Translating it yields CASSGLPSTDTQYF.